This TCR beta chain was identified in a study of blood T cell repertoires in COVID-19 (dated by TCRdb to 2020 to 2021). In terms of the full investigation: The collaborator samples originated in the United States, Italy and Spain and spanned the acute and convalescent phases of COVID-19. The material from the prospective study consisted of cDNA or gDNA derived from T cells, B-cell-depleted T cells, or PBMCs. The dataset comprised deeply sampled blood TCRbeta repertoires from subjects exposed to, actively infected with, or recovered from COVID-19. A freely available public database, intended as a resource for researchers studying the immune response to SARS-CoV-2, is where the repertoires were released. The samples were drawn from two sources: the first 160 participants of the ongoing ImmuneRACE study, and fewer than 1,500 subjects contributed by 6 global collaborators. A de-identified subject ID, COVID-19 status, age in years and sex were almost always included in the sample metadata. Where HLA class I and class II types were available, the types were taken from metadata supplied by the sample provider, not from assay-based typing.

Participants in the prospective study were enrolled through a virtual design, were aged about 18 to 100 years, and lived in 24 United States geographic areas. In the prospective study, participants were assigned to cohorts based on the clinical history participants reported in a screening survey and a study questionnaire. ImmuneRACE Cohort 3 recovered participants were defined by two consecutive negative NP/OP PCR tests, healthcare professional clearance, or symptom resolution. Each participant in the prospective study had whole blood, serum and a nasopharyngeal or oropharyngeal swab collected by mobile phlebotomists. Additional blood draws and questionnaires over an approximately two-month period could optionally be provided by prospective study participants. Blood samples from the prospective study were shipped frozen or at room temperature prior to DNA extraction. Regarding this clone: The specificity of this receptor is unknown. No much larger clone is present one base from it, and per-base qualities are unavailable.

The investigation overall reported the following: How much clinical and demographic metadata was included differed by source and by participant, and the metadata was provided uncurated.

The immunoSEQ Assay, a bias-controlled multiplex PCR, was used to amplify TCRbeta CDR3 regions from genomic DNA. The study's processing was this. Within the assay, amplification of reference gene primers was used to estimate how many nucleated cells each sample contained. To quantify the absolute abundance of each unique TCRbeta CDR3 rearrangement, sequence reads were collapsed and filtered. For each sample, productive Simpson clonality was calculated as the square root of Simpson's diversity index over productive rearrangements. The immuneACCESS repertoire file appears here via TCRdb, limited to in-frame rearrangements. These files lack a portion of the clones; in checked studies, under half of the deficit traces to unresolved V genes, and the cause of the others is not known. Clone size and V and J calls were adopted from that table, with D and trimming inferred from the DNA. The sample table records a few hundred thousand clones; over 75% of these occur just once. The ten largest account for around a tenth of the sample.

Sequencing used PBMCs or T cells enriched from blood (not recorded which). The source is a middle-aged man who had recovered from COVID-19.

The CDR3 loop reads CASSIGSGGGNQPQHF. The nucleotide sequence reads as follows: TGTGCCAGTAGTATAGGGTCAGGGGGTGGTAATCAGCCCCAGCATTTT. The chain links TRBV19 with TRBJ1-5; 7 bases in the junction line up with TRBD1. Trimming takes 1 base off V and 4 bases off J; junction bases not matched to a gene: 7. The germline V gene (reference sequence) sets CDR1 to LNHDA and CDR2 to SQIVND. From its cysteine to its phenylalanine, the CDR3 spans 16 amino acids. The sequence is cut down to CDR3 DNA, 48 bases in frame from base 1.